The 24 T cell receptor beta chains presented below share a single source sample, sequenced in a study of blood T cell repertoires in COVID-19. TCRdb keeps only in-frame clones here, not all; method: immunoSEQ multiplex PCR. The table has 350,000 or so clones, approximately 90% seen once. The sequencing input was peripheral blood. The receptors shown here come from a woman aged 55-70 years with COVID-19, enrolled during active disease.

In its sample, this clone was seen once. The chain has TRBV5-8 and TRBJ1-2; D ambiguous. Trimming cost V 7 bases and J 4 bases, with 14 bases left between them. Looked up from germline, CDR1 is SGHTS and CDR2 is YDEGEE. This CDR3 contains 13 residues. DNA for the CDR3: TGTGCCAGCTTTGCTCGGGAGGGCTATGGCTACACCTTC. Its protein is CASFAREGYGYTF.

The chain is built from TRBV28 and TRBJ1-2, with D possibly TRBD1 on 6 matching bases. The V and J ends lost 2 bases and 4 bases respectively, with 20 bases between them. The CDR3 covers 17 residues. Germline values: CDR1 MDHEN, CDR2 SYDVKM. The DNA for the CDR3 is TGTGCCAGCAGTTTAATGCTGGTGGCAGGGGTAAGCTATGGCTACACCTTC. Its protein is CASSLMLVAGVSYGYTF.

This chain joins TRBV29-1 and TRBJ1-2, with 11 bases fitting TRBD1. Germline CDR1 is SQVTM and CDR2 is ANQGSEA. The CDR3 is made up of 12 amino acids. V dropped 6 bases and J dropped 7; count of bases not matched to a gene: 4. The CDR3 here is CSVGQGAGGYTF. The CDR3 DNA reads TGCAGCGTCGGACAGGGGGCCGGTGGCTACACCTTC.

V gene TRBV5-1 combines with J gene TRBJ2-5, with 11 bases fitting TRBD2. Germline V gene data show CDR1 as SGHRS and CDR2 as YFSETQ. CDR3 length: 17 residues. Trimming took 0 bases from V and 0 from J; bases not matched to a gene: 4. This CDR3 is CASSLGPGLADQETQYF. The DNA of the CDR3 is TGCGCCAGCAGCTTGGGTCCGGGACTAGCGGACCAAGAGACCCAGTACTTC.

To note about this clone: This sample also contains other DNA sequences that code for the same CDR3. The V gene is TRBV11-2, the J gene TRBJ2-3; no clear D gene. V was trimmed by 5 bases and J by 2 bases, leaving 5 bases between them. The CDR3 length is 12 residues. Germline assignment: CDR1 SGHAT and CDR2 FQNNGV. DNA of the CDR3: TGTGCCAGCAGCCCCAACACAGATACGCAGTATTTT. It is translated as CASSPNTDTQYF.

The DNA of the CDR3 is TGTGCCAGCAGCGGCGCGGGACAGTACTACGAGCAGTACTTC. This codes for CASSGAGQYYEQYF. This sequence joins TRBV9 and TRBJ2-7, with a weak D call TRBD1 (7 bases). The CDR3 has 14 amino acids. The germline V gene has CDR1 SGDLS and CDR2 YYNGEE. V lost 3 bases and J lost 3, with 13 bases in between.

A single count supports this clone. The chain couples TRBV5-4 to TRBJ1-5; D is unresolved. The CDR3 sequence is 14 residues long. Germline V gene sequence: CDR1 SGHNT, CDR2 YYREEE (reference sequence). V shed 0 bases and J shed 7 bases, with 11 bases lying between them. In DNA form, the CDR3 reads TGTGCCAGCAGCTTGGGAGGGAGCGGACAGCCCCAGCATTTT. It encodes CASSLGGSGQPQHF.

This clone is a singleton in its sample. This chain connects TRBV10-3 to TRBJ1-6; maybe TRBD1 (5 bases). The CDR3 length is 15 residues. Germline V CDR1 and CDR2: ENHRY, SYGVKD. Trimming removed 4 bases at V and 9 bases at J, with 16 bases between. CDR3 coding DNA: TGTGCCATCAGTGGGGGTCCCGGCGGGGCTTCACCCCTCCACTTT. Amino acids: CAISGGPGGASPLHF.

The chain uses TRBV28 and TRBJ1-1, with D tentatively TRBD1 (5 bases). The germline CDR1 and CDR2 sequences are MDHEN and SYDVKM. The CDR3 consists of 15 residues. The V gene lost 5 bases and the J gene lost 2 bases, with 15 bases spanning the gap. The CDR3 DNA sequence: TGTGCCAGCAGTCCTTTGACAGCGTATAACACTGAAGCTTTCTTT. This codes for CASSPLTAYNTEAFF.

V usage is TRBV6-5 and J usage is TRBJ1-2; 7 bases map to TRBD1. In germline, CDR1 is MNHEY, CDR2 SVGAGI. CDR3 length: 14 residues. Trimming at V came to 6 bases and at J to 4 bases, leaving 8 bases not matched to a gene. The CDR3 DNA sequence: TGTGCCAGCAGCGGACAGGCCTACCCCTATGGCTACACCTTC. Translating gives CASSGQAYPYGYTF.

The chain combines TRBV3-1 (or the pseudogene TRBV3-2) with TRBJ2-1, with 15 bases aligning to TRBD2. The CDR3 extends over 17 amino acids. With 5 bases clipped from V and 8 bases from J, the junction kept 10 bases outside the gene matches. The germline V gene encodes CDR1 LGHDT and CDR2 YNNKEL (reference sequence). Written as DNA, the CDR3 is TGTGCCAGCAGCTTTTACGGACTAGCGGGGGGGAGAGATGAGCAGTTCTTC. Translation gives CASSFYGLAGGRDEQFF.

The chain joins TRBV4-1 to TRBJ2-5; TRBD2 aligns across 11 bases. The CDR3 is 16 residues long. The V segment lost 3 bases and the J segment 0 bases; nucleotides outside the gene matches: 3. In germline, CDR1 is MGHRA, CDR2 YSYEKL. CDR3 loop: CASSQALAGDQETQYF. DNA for the CDR3: TGCGCCAGCAGCCAGGCACTAGCGGGGGACCAAGAGACCCAGTACTTC.

This chain uses TRBV30 with TRBJ1-2, with TRBD1 identical over 7 bases. J was trimmed by 6 bases and V by 4 bases; bases with no gene match: 5. CDR1 is GTSNPN, CDR2 SVGIG, per germline (reference sequence). The CDR3 is 12 amino acids. The CDR3 loop is CAWNRGYNGYTF. CDR3 bases: TGTGCCTGGAACAGGGGTTACAATGGCTACACCTTC.

The J gene is TRBJ1-5, the V gene TRBV6-1, with D perhaps TRBD1 (5 bases). V gave up 2 bases and J gave up 1 base, with 12 bases separating them. The germline gives CDR1 MNHNS, CDR2 SASEGT. This CDR3 is built from 16 residues. The CDR3 region has the DNA TGTGCCAGCAGTGAACCCAGGGATAGGAGCAATCAGCCCCAGCATTTT. Amino acids: CASSEPRDRSNQPQHF.

This chain joins TRBV5-1 and TRBJ2-7; the D gene is possibly TRBD2 (6 bases). The germline V and J ends were trimmed by 5 bases and 3 bases, with 9 bases remaining between them. The CDR3 runs 12 residues. The V gene's germline CDR1 is SGHRS and CDR2 YFSETQ. CDR3 nucleotide sequence: TGCGCCAGCAGGGCGGACTACTACGAGCAGTACTTC. Its protein product is CASRADYYEQYF.

The chain couples TRBV6-5 to TRBJ2-1; 9 bases align to TRBD2. The CDR3 extends over 14 amino acids. Looked up from germline, CDR1 is MNHEY and CDR2 is SVGAGI. Germline trimming cut 7 bases from V and 10 bases from J; bases unmatched to any gene: 11. The DNA of the CDR3 is TGTGCCAGCAAGCGGAGCGGGGGGCAGGGGGAGCAGTTCTTC. The encoded protein is CASKRSGGQGEQFF.

The V and J genes are TRBV5-8 and TRBJ1-4, with D possibly TRBD1 on 6 matching bases. Trimming pared 4 bases from V and 9 bases from J, leaving 19 bases between. The CDR3 runs 15 residues. Germline V CDR1 and CDR2: SGHTS, YDEGEE. The DNA for the CDR3 is TGTGCCAGCAGCCAAACGGGGGGGGCGAATCAAAAACTGTTTTTT. This codes for CASSQTGGANQKLFF. Supplemented by reference TRBV5-8 and TRBJ1-4, the full variable domain reads EAGVTQSPTHLIKTRGQQATLRCSPISGHTSVYWYQQALGLGLQFLLWYDEGEERNRGNFPPRFSGRQFPNYSSELNVNALELEDSALYLCASSQTGGANQKLFFGSGTQLSVL.

This chain joins TRBV3-1 (or the pseudogene TRBV3-2) and TRBJ2-3; 11 nucleotides line up with TRBD2. Germline CDR1 and CDR2: LGHDT and YNNKEL (reference sequence). After removal of 4 bases from V and 0 bases from J, the junction contained 9 bases not matched to a gene. The CDR3 is 18 residues long. The CDR3 nucleotides are TGTGCCAGCAGCCTCCATAGCGGGGGGGCTTATAGCACAGATACGCAGTATTTT. It encodes CASSLHSGGAYSTDTQYF.

V gene TRBV30 combines with J gene TRBJ2-3; D might be TRBD2 (5 bases). Germline V gives CDR1 GTSNPN, CDR2 SVGIG (reference sequence). CDR3 length: 11 amino acids. The germline V and J ends were trimmed by 7 bases and 5 bases, with 10 bases remaining between them. As DNA, the CDR3 is TGTGCCTACGGGGTTAGAGATACGCAGTATTTT. Translation: CAYGVRDTQYF.

V and J are TRBV3-1 (or the pseudogene TRBV3-2) and TRBJ1-5; TRBD1 matches 7 bases. There are 13 residues in the CDR3. Germline CDR1 and CDR2: LGHDT and YNNKEL (reference sequence). V shed 4 bases and J 5 bases; nucleotides not matched to a gene: 2. CDR3 in amino acids: CASSRDRDQPQHF. In DNA, the CDR3 is TGTGCCAGCAGCCGCGACAGGGATCAGCCCCAGCATTTT.

This rearrangement joins TRBV29-1 to TRBJ1-3; D ambiguous. The ends were cut back, 2 bases at V and 2 bases at J, with 7 bases in the middle. The CDR3 spans 13 residues. The germline V gene encodes CDR1 SQVTM and CDR2 ANQGSEA. This CDR3 is CSVEKGAGNTIYF. CDR3 bases: TGCAGCGTTGAAAAGGGAGCTGGAAACACCATATATTTT.

The V call is TRBV6-5, the J call TRBJ2-7, with 9 nucleotides matching TRBD1. This CDR3 comprises 15 residues. Germline lookup yields CDR1 MNHEY and CDR2 SVGAGI. V trimming: 6 bases; J trimming: 3 bases; junction bases outside the gene matches: 9. CDR3 region: CASRPGTGYIYEQYF. CDR3 in DNA: TGTGCCAGCAGGCCCGGGACAGGGTACATCTACGAGCAGTACTTC.

This clone was observed a single time. The J gene is TRBJ1-2, the V gene TRBV2; TRBD1 agrees at 7 bases. Germline V CDR1 and CDR2: SNHLY, FYNNEI. This CDR3 is 16 amino acids long. V dropped 1 base and J dropped 7; count of bases not matched to a gene: 12. This chain's CDR3 is CASSEGGTGASRGYTF. The CDR3 DNA reads TGTGCCAGCAGTGAAGGAGGAACAGGGGCCTCCCGTGGCTACACCTTC.

The V gene is TRBV4-1, the J gene TRBJ2-5; TRBD2 matches 7 bases. Germline CDR1 and CDR2: MGHRA and YSYEKL. Trimming at V came to 2 bases and at J to 3 bases, leaving 6 bases not matched to a gene. The length of the CDR3 is 15 residues. The CDR3 region has the DNA TGCGCCAGCAGCCAAACAAGAGGACTAGAAGAGACCCAGTACTTC. This encodes CASSQTRGLEETQYF.